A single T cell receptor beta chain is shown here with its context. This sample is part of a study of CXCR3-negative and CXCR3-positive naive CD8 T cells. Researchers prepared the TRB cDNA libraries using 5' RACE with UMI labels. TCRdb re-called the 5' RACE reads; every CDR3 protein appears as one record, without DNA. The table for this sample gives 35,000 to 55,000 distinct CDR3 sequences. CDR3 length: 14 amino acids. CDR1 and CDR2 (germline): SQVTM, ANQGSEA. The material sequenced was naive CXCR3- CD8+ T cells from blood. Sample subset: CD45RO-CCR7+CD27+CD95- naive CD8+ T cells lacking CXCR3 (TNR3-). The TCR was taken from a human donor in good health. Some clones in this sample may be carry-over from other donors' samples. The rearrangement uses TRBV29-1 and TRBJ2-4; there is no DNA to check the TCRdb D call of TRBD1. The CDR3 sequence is CSAGAGIAKNIQYF.